This T cell receptor beta chain stems from a study of type 1 and type 2 diabetes patients. About the study: Participants included type 1 and type 2 diabetes patients plus nondiabetic controls.

Of note for this clonotype: Its antigen is undetermined.

Findings and limits, study-wide: Type 1 diabetes repertoires were significantly less diverse than type 2 diabetes ones.

The PCR template was genomic DNA. Multiplex PCR with 30 forward and 13 reverse primers amplified the TCR beta CDR3. TCRdb itself ran the multiplex PCR reads through MiXCR, one entry per CDR3 protein. The table has fewer than 300,000 distinct CDR3 sequences, around 50% seen once; the top ten hold around 15%. CDR1 is MDHEN, CDR2 SYDVKM, per germline. The CDR3 runs 17 residues. V trimming: 4 bases; J trimming: 4 bases; junction bases outside the gene matches: 11. No donor had another autoimmune disease or recent infection within four weeks. The gene calls are TRBV28 and TRBJ1-2; the match to TRBD1 covers 11 bases. Sequencing input: peripheral blood mononuclear cells (PBMCs). The sequence derives from a man between 18 and 35 years old with type 2 diabetes. CDR3 sequence (DNA): TGTGCCAGCAGTTCCCCGGGACAGGGGGGCCAAACCTATGGCTACACCTTC. This gives the protein CASSSPGQGGQTYGYTF.